Given below is one TCR beta chain in context. In the source study's methods: Amplification of reference gene primers provided the estimated nucleated cell counts. The assay was immunoSEQ multiplex PCR, and TCRdb's table has in-frame clones only and misses some. Clone size and V and J calls were adopted from that table, with D and trimming inferred from the DNA. Among approximately 56,000 clones listed, about four fifths were seen once. The CDR3 is 14 amino acids. Unmatched junction bases numbered 4, after V lost 4 bases and J lost 2 bases. The germline gives CDR1 SGHVS, CDR2 FQNEAQ. The sample is drawn from a study of blood T cell repertoires in COVID-19. Overall study context: Samples of COVID-19 (acute and convalescent) were obtained from the United States, Italy and Spain. T cells, B-cell-depleted T cells, or PBMCs provided the cDNA or gDNA that served as material.

Sequencing used peripheral blood. The chain carries TRBV7-8 and TRBJ1-2; TRBD1 matches 7 bases. This TCR derives from a man between 70 and 80 years old with active COVID-19. The DNA of the CDR3 is TGTGCCAGCAGCTCGGACAGGCCGAACTATGGCTACACCTTC. It specifies CASSSDRPNYGYTF.